This is a list of T cell receptor beta chains from one sample in a study of blood T cell repertoires in COVID-19. Data came from immunoSEQ multiplex PCR; TCRdb stores just in-frame clones and leaves some out. The data show 75,000 to 95,000 clones, about 90% seen once. The sample comprised peripheral blood. The receptors were gathered from a human donor in a cohort sampled during active COVID-19. Both conserved end residues are part of each CDR3.

CDR3aa,v_gene
CASSQGGTLLGAFF,TRBV27
CASSYSLGEQFF,TRBV7-9
CASSTGFGSYEQYF,TRBV19
CASSKGEVVGDEQFF,TRBV21-1
CASISVGGYTEAFF,TRBV27
CASSLGQFNQPQHF,TRBV11-2
CASSPRSNAGWGGYTF,TRBV19
CASSLRDFQETQYF,TRBV28
CATRDSGGTNYNEQFF,TRBV15
CASSSKTSGRFTGELFF,TRBV28
CASSLTRLEEREGGEQFF,TRBV7-9
CASLLASGYNEQFF,TRBV27
CATSGASGSYEQYF,TRBV24-1
CASSTRDDTEAFF,TRBV12-3/TRBV12-4
CASSPRRLAVRNEQFF,TRBV11-1
CASSRTQTSESKGAEYEQYF,TRBV21-1
CASSPSPGNQPQHF,TRBV18
CASSPLTRAGVGYEQYF,TRBV28
CASSPGGQGDQPQHF,TRBV18
CASSEWGTSVDF,TRBV10-2
CAWTQGGNQPQHF,TRBV30
CASSLNSGSGQETQYF,TRBV11-2
CASSALLADGYNEQFF,TRBV2
CARSSGGPGGYTF,TRBV13
CSAPRGLFNTF,TRBV20-1
CSVGEGTSLLYYGYTF,TRBV29-1
CASSFGDRGQETQYF,TRBV5-1
CASSLEAAGGTTGELFF,TRBV5-1
CASSLESRSPFF,TRBV28
CASSSGQTPSTDTQYF,TRBV11-3
CASSEENPDNSPLHF,TRBV2
CASRRELMYEQYF,TRBV6-6